A selection of T cell receptor beta chains follows, all from one sample in a study of T cells in Graves' hyperthyroidism and ophthalmopathy. TCRdb reprocessed the multiplex PCR reads with MiXCR, giving one entry per CDR3 protein. The table has hundreds of thousands of distinct CDR3 sequences, about 45% seen once. The sequenced material came from peripheral blood or thyroid tissue (not recorded which). These receptors all stem from an adult man with Graves' disease, either hyperthyroidism or ophthalmopathy (not recorded which). The CDR3 runs from the conserved cysteine through the conserved F or W. The D gene is left open where the match is weak. Size tells how often a clone was seen (once, few, many) or the class of an expanded clone, and some rows leave it out.

size: few
length: 18
J: TRBJ1-6
V: TRBV10-3
D: NA
DNA: TGTGCCATCAGTGAGTCGCGGGGGGGGGCCTCCTATAATTCACCCCTCCACTTT
CDR3: CAISESRGGASYNSPLHF

size: NA
length: 15
J: TRBJ1-2
V: TRBV7-4
D: TRBD1
DNA: TGTGCCAGCAGCTTGGCCCGGACAGGGTCCTATGGCTACACCTTC
CDR3: CASSLARTGSYGYTF

size: many
length: 15
J: TRBJ2-5
V: TRBV6-6
D: NA
DNA: TGTGCCAGCAGTTACTCGTCCGGGGGCAGGGAGACCCAGTACTTC
CDR3: CASSYSSGGRETQYF

size: once
length: 14
J: TRBJ1-4
V: TRBV6-4
D: NA
DNA: TGTGCCAGCAGTGACCCGGCTGCTAATGAAAAACTGTTTTTT
CDR3: CASSDPAANEKLFF

size: many
length: 14
J: TRBJ2-6
V: TRBV25-1
D: NA
DNA: TGTGCCAGTAGAGGGGACTCTGGGGCCAACGTCCTGACTTTC
CDR3: CASRGDSGANVLTF

size: NA
length: 14
J: TRBJ1-6
V: TRBV20-1
D: NA
DNA: TGCAGTGCTAGGCCCGGGAGGTTTAATTCACCCCTCCACTTT
CDR3: CSARPGRFNSPLHF

size: NA
length: 16
J: TRBJ2-7
V: TRBV7-2
D: NA
DNA: TGTGCCAGCAGCTTAGTGGTTAGCGGTTTAGGGAGGGAGCAGTACTTC
CDR3: CASSLVVSGLGREQYF

size: few
length: 15
J: TRBJ2-7
V: TRBV7-9
D: NA
DNA: TGTGCCAGCAGTGGGGACTCTAGGAGCTCCTACGAGCAGTACTTC
CDR3: CASSGDSRSSYEQYF

size: NA
length: 15
J: TRBJ2-5
V: TRBV12-3/TRBV12-4
D: NA
DNA: TGTGCCAGCAGCGTGTCCGGGACTTCCCAAGAGACCCAGTACTTC
CDR3: CASSVSGTSQETQYF

size: NA
length: 15
J: TRBJ1-5
V: TRBV20-1
D: NA
DNA: TGCAGTGCTACACTAGGGGGGGCAGTAAATCAGCCCCAGCATTTT
CDR3: CSATLGGAVNQPQHF

size: NA
length: 15
J: TRBJ1-5
V: TRBV7-3
D: NA
DNA: TGTGCTAGCAGCCGAGTCAGGGGTTTCAATCAGCCCCAGCATTTT
CDR3: CASSRVRGFNQPQHF

size: many
length: 11
J: TRBJ2-5
V: TRBV7-9
D: NA
DNA: TGTGCCAGCAGCTCGGACCAAGGGTGGGACTTC
CDR3: CASSSDQGWDF

size: NA
length: 15
J: TRBJ2-2
V: TRBV29-1
D: NA
DNA: TGCAGCGTTGACTACAGGGAAGGCTACACCGGGGAGCTGTTTTTT
CDR3: CSVDYREGYTGELFF

size: many
length: 15
J: TRBJ2-5
V: TRBV20-1
D: TRBD2
DNA: TGCAGTGCTCCACGGGCTAGCGGCCTTGGGGAGACCCAGTACTTC
CDR3: CSAPRASGLGETQYF